The clone carrying this T cell receptor (beta chain) has at least ten counts. Its antigen is not known. A process of 5'RACE template switching, which added a universal primer site and UMIs, was used to make TCR cDNA. TCRdb re-called the 5' RACE reads with MiXCR, one entry per CDR3 protein. The sample has about 220,000 distinct CDR3 sequences, approximately 3.3% seen once. This entry is derived from a study of T cells after yellow fever vaccination. Study-level findings and limits: Clonotypes appearing in both CD4 and CD8 compartments existed, and their share was small.

Looked up from germline, CDR1 is SGHRS and CDR2 is YFSETQ. V was clipped by 9 bases and J by 7 bases, with 17 bases between them. The CDR3 contains 13 residues. The sample was CD4+ T cells sorted from PBMCs, taken 10 days after the yellow fever booster vaccination. This sequence originates from a man aged 18 to 30 who received the YFV17D yellow fever vaccine. The gene calls are TRBV5-1 and TRBJ2-1, with D tentatively TRBD2 (6 bases). The CDR3 protein is CATNLAGLNEQFF. The DNA for the CDR3 is TGCGCCACCAACCTCGCGGGGTTGAATGAGCAGTTCTTC.